What follows describes a single TCR beta chain. The observed sequence ends 3 residues before the CDR3 terminus, with the missing tail filled in from the germline J gene. The CDR3 spans 13 residues. In germline, CDR1 is WNHNN, CDR2 SYGVQD (reference sequence). With V trimmed by 7 bases and J by 9 bases, 8 bases remained unmatched. Unstimulated regulatory T cells (CD4+CD25+CD127-), CD4+CD25- non-regulatory cells, CD4 and CD8 cells were FACS-sorted from thawed PBMCs. The data originate from a study of Tregs in tolerant kidney transplant recipients. The assay was immunoSEQ multiplex PCR, and TCRdb's table has in-frame clones only and misses some. The clone table shows approximately 49,000 clones, with the ten largest holding around 0.8%.

The V gene is TRBV10-1, the J gene TRBJ1-5; 8 bases are shared with TRBD1. The input for sequencing was CD4+ T cells from blood, taken before the transplant. The clonotype comes from a human donor who received a combined kidney and bone marrow transplant. The CDR3 here is CASTDRGDRPQHF. The CDR3 bases that were read are TGCGCCAGCACTGACAGGGGTGATCGGCCC.